Presented here are 20 T cell receptor beta chains from one specimen sequenced in a study of cytomegalovirus exposure and HLA in healthy donors. PCR was performed using 60 Vbeta and 13 Jbeta primers. Sequencing used immunoSEQ multiplex PCR; TCRdb keeps in-frame clones, though not all of them. The sample has around 200,000 clones, roughly 85% seen once; the top ten hold approximately 2.2%. The sample was PBMCs. The receptors shown here come from a woman between 50 and 59 years old in good health and CMV-seronegative.

The V and J genes are TRBV7-2 and TRBJ2-2; TRBD2 matches at 9 bases. The CDR3 contains 16 residues. CDR1 and CDR2 (germline): SGHTA, FQGNSA. The V and J ends lost 2 bases and 7 bases, in that order; junction bases with no gene match: 8. CDR3 DNA sequence: TGTGCCAGCAGCTTAAACGGGTTAGCGGGAGTCGGGGAGCTGTTTTTT. This sequence encodes CASSLNGLAGVGELFF.

The V call is TRBV6-5, the J call TRBJ2-1; 8 bases map to TRBD2. Germline V gene sequence: CDR1 MNHEY, CDR2 SVGAGI. This CDR3 region has 16 residues. V lost 2 bases and J lost 1; bases outside the gene matches: 4. CDR3 sequence (DNA): TGTGCCAGCAGTTACAACGGGGGGGGGTCCTACAATGAGCAGTTCTTC. The encoded protein is CASSYNGGGSYNEQFF.

The chain carries TRBV14 and TRBJ2-5; 11 bases match TRBD2. After removal of 3 bases from V and 9 bases from J, the junction contained 9 bases not matched to a gene. The CDR3 contains 15 residues. Germline lookup yields CDR1 SGHDN and CDR2 FVKESK. The chain's CDR3 is CASSQLAGGSLAQYF. The CDR3 DNA reads as TGTGCCAGCAGCCAGCTAGCGGGAGGCTCATTGGCCCAGTACTTC.

This clone was recorded only once. In nucleotides, the CDR3 is TGTGCCAGCAGCCCTGGCGGTCGAGGAGAGACCCAGTACTTC. It codes for CASSPGGRGETQYF. V and J are TRBV7-9 and TRBJ2-5, with unresolved D. This CDR3 spans 14 amino acids. Germline V gene data show CDR1 as SEHNR and CDR2 as FQNEAQ (reference sequence). Trimming removed 5 bases from V and 4 bases from J, with 14 bases in between.

The V and J genes are TRBV5-1 and TRBJ2-7, with D perhaps matching TRBD2 (6 bases). CDR1 SGHRS and CDR2 YFSETQ come from the germline V gene. This CDR3 is 15 amino acids long. The ends were cut back, 2 bases at V and 5 bases at J, with 17 bases in the middle. The DNA for the CDR3 is TGCGCCAGCAGCTTCATAGGGGAGGCCCTCGACGAGCAGTACTTC. Encoded protein: CASSFIGEALDEQYF.

The chain joins TRBV7-8 to TRBJ2-3; possibly TRBD2 for D (5 bases). There are 16 residues in the CDR3. Germline V lookup: CDR1 SGHVS, CDR2 FQNEAQ. The V and J ends lost 0 bases and 2 bases respectively, with 12 bases between them. The CDR3 protein is CASSLAYSGSTDTQYF. CDR3 bases: TGTGCCAGCAGCTTAGCGTACAGCGGATCCACAGATACGCAGTATTTT.

The chain couples TRBV5-1 to TRBJ2-7; maybe TRBD2 (6 bases). With 0 bases removed from V and 3 bases from J, the gap between germline ends came to 13 bases. Germline V lookup: CDR1 SGHRS, CDR2 YFSETQ. The CDR3 runs to 15 residues. The CDR3 nucleotides are TGCGCCAGCAGCTTGGATGGCGGGGACGTCTACGAGCAGTACTTC. Amino acids: CASSLDGGDVYEQYF.

This chain uses TRBV27 with TRBJ2-5; a weak D match, TRBD1 (6 bases). Germline V lookup: CDR1 MNHEY, CDR2 SMNVEV (reference sequence). V was cut by 5 bases and J by 2 bases, with 15 bases left in between. The CDR3 sequence is 15 residues long. For the CDR3, the DNA is TGTGCCAGCAGTCCGTTGGGGGCAGGACAAGAGACCCAGTACTTC. It yields the protein CASSPLGAGQETQYF.

A few counts support this clone. The rearrangement joins TRBV2 to TRBJ2-7; 9 bases are shared with TRBD1. Germline CDR1 reads SNHLY; CDR2 reads FYNNEI. The CDR3 extends over 12 amino acids. V shed 6 bases, J shed 10 bases, and the junction held 7 bases outside the gene matches. This CDR3 reads CASRGTGYTQYF. The CDR3 DNA reads as TGTGCCAGCAGAGGGACAGGGTATACTCAGTACTTC.

This clone was seen just once. The genes are TRBV19 and TRBJ1-5, with no clear D. The germline CDR1 and CDR2 sequences are LNHDA and SQIVND (reference sequence). V lost 5 bases and J lost 3, with 8 bases in between. CDR3 length: 13 amino acids. CDR3 DNA: TGTGCCAGTAGTCCCTCGTACAATCAGCCCCAGCATTTT. Residues: CASSPSYNQPQHF.

Remarks on this clone: The junction differs from germline at one of its ends, possibly a read error. This rearrangement joins TRBV4-1 to TRBJ1-2, with a possible D match to TRBD1 (5 bases). The V gene's germline CDR1 is MGHRA and CDR2 YSYEKL. This CDR3 has 13 residues. CDR3 DNA sequence: TGCGCCAGCGGCCATGACAGTCCCTATGGCTACACCTTC. This translates into CASGHDSPYGYTF.

CDR3 sequence: CASSSGSYQPQHF. CDR3 coding DNA: TGTGCCAGCTCCTCCGGGAGCTATCAGCCCCAGCATTTT. The rearrangement uses TRBV18 and TRBJ1-5, with D uncertain. Per germline, CDR1 KGHSH and CDR2 LQKENI. The CDR3 is 13 amino acids. Trimming removed 6 bases from V and 5 bases from J, with 11 bases in between.

The chain couples TRBV28 to TRBJ1-1; D might be TRBD1 (6 bases). Germline CDR1 is MDHEN and CDR2 is SYDVKM. Trimming cost V 7 bases and J 6 bases, with 18 bases left between them. This CDR3 comprises 14 residues. The CDR3 region is CASNTQGFQSEAFF. The CDR3 nucleotides are TGTGCCAGCAACACACAGGGATTTCAATCTGAAGCTTTCTTT.

This rearrangement joins TRBV28 to TRBJ1-2; D is unclear. V was shortened by 7 bases and J by 6 bases, with 18 bases between the two germline ends. CDR3 length: 14 residues. Germline-derived CDR1 and CDR2 are MDHEN and SYDVKM. DNA for the CDR3: TGTGCCAGCACCTCCCGAGGAGCACGGGATGGCTACACCTTC. The encoded protein is CASTSRGARDGYTF.

This clone has just one count. The chain combines TRBV5-1 with TRBJ1-3; D uncertain. With 4 bases removed from V and 0 bases from J, the gap between germline ends came to 8 bases. Germline-derived CDR1 and CDR2 are SGHRS and YFSETQ. The CDR3 length is 14 residues. The CDR3: CASSPDTSGNTIYF. CDR3 bases: TGCGCCAGCAGCCCAGATACCTCTGGAAACACCATATATTTT. Supplemented by reference TRBV5-1 and TRBJ1-3, the full variable domain reads KAGVTQTPRYLIKTRGQQVTLSCSPISGHRSVSWYQQTPGQGLQFLFEYFSETQRNKGNFPGRFSGRQFSNSRSEMNVSTLELGDSALYLCASSPDTSGNTIYFGEGSWLTVV.

The chain employs TRBV6-1 and TRBJ1-2, with 8 bases identical to TRBD1. The CDR3 extends over 15 amino acids. From germline, CDR1 is MNHNS and CDR2 SASEGT. Trimming cost V 5 bases and J 4 bases; bases outside gene matches: 9. The CDR3 is CASSSAGGQGYGYTF. Here the CDR3 DNA reads TGTGCCAGCAGTTCGGCAGGGGGCCAGGGCTATGGCTACACCTTC.

The CDR3 nucleotides are TGTGCCAGCAGTTGGGGCCGGGACAGGCGGGATCAGCCCCAGCATTTT. Translated, it gives CASSWGRDRRDQPQHF. The rearrangement links TRBV28 to TRBJ1-5, with 8 nucleotides matching TRBD1. This CDR3 contains 16 residues. Germline assignment: CDR1 MDHEN and CDR2 SYDVKM. V was clipped by 4 bases and J by 5 bases; unmatched bases: 10.

This sequence joins TRBV30 and TRBJ2-1; a possible D gene is TRBD2 (5 bases). The CDR3 loop spans 15 amino acids. Trimming removed 1 base from V and 6 bases from J, with 16 bases in between. Germline-derived CDR1 and CDR2 are GTSNPN and SVGIG (reference sequence). Written as DNA, the CDR3 is TGTGCCTGGAGTGGGTGGTATCTTAGCGCCAATGAGCAGTTCTTC. This gives the protein CAWSGWYLSANEQFF.

The V and J genes are TRBV4-1 and TRBJ2-6; 8 bases are a match to TRBD2. The germline V gene has CDR1 MGHRA and CDR2 YSYEKL. The CDR3 is made up of 18 amino acids. The junction had 8 bases not matched to a gene; V was cut back by 4 bases and J by 0 bases. The CDR3, as DNA: TGCGCCAGCAGCCCCGGGGGGGGCTCATTCTCTGGGGCCAACGTCCTGACTTTC. It translates to CASSPGGGSFSGANVLTF.

The V gene is TRBV2, the J gene TRBJ2-5; TRBD1 might be the D (5 bases). Trimming pared 1 base from V and 4 bases from J, leaving 10 bases between. Germline V gives CDR1 SNHLY, CDR2 FYNNEI. The CDR3 extends over 14 amino acids. The CDR3, as DNA: TGTGCCAGCAGTGAAGTAAAGGGGCCAGAGACCCAGTACTTC. Amino acid sequence: CASSEVKGPETQYF.